The 29 T cell receptor beta chains listed next were all sequenced from one sample in a study of T-cell reconstitution after alpha-beta-depleted transplantation in children. During its preparation, the TCRbeta library received unique molecular identifiers. Using its own MiXCR run on the PCR reads, TCRdb lists one record per CDR3 protein. This table has 350,000 to 450,000 distinct CDR3 sequences, 20% appearing once. The input for sequencing was PBMCs from the stem cell graft donor, taken from the stem cell graft. Receptor source: a human donor who donated a stem cell graft to a child with acute myeloid leukemia.

The chain is built from TRBV20-1 and TRBJ2-1; 8 positions match TRBD2. CDR3 length equals 14 residues. Germline trimming cut 3 bases from V and 5 bases from J; bases unmatched to any gene: 6. CDR1 DFQATT and CDR2 SNEGSKA come from the germline V gene (reference sequence). The CDR3 DNA is TGCAGTGCTAGTCGGGAGGGAGTACACAATGAGCAGTTCTTC. Translation: CSASREGVHNEQFF.

This clonotype was counted only a few times. V and J are TRBV3-1 and TRBJ2-7; no firm D call. Per the germline V gene, CDR1 is LGHDT and CDR2 is YNNKEL (reference sequence). Trimming left V 4 bases short and J 5 bases short, with 9 bases between. The CDR3 totals 12 residues. This CDR3 is CASSPRPDEQYF. The CDR3 nucleotides are TGTGCCAGCAGCCCCCGTCCGGACGAGCAGTACTTC.

The rearrangement uses TRBV5-1 and TRBJ2-1, with D unresolved. The V end lost 2 bases, the J end lost 9 bases, and 12 bases lay between the germline ends. The CDR3 length is 13 residues. CDR1 and CDR2 from the germline V gene are SGHRS and YFSETQ. CDR3 sequence (DNA): TGCGCCAGCAGCTTTGCGGCTGTGCGTGAGCAGTTCTTC. It codes for CASSFAAVREQFF.

This rearrangement joins TRBV9 to TRBJ2-1; 7 nucleotides align to TRBD2. Trimming took 0 bases from V and 8 from J; bases not matched to a gene: 8. This CDR3 region has 15 residues. CDR1 and CDR2 from the germline V gene are SGDLS and YYNGEE. The CDR3 here is CASSVARAGWDEQFF. CDR3 in DNA: TGTGCCAGCAGCGTAGCGAGAGCGGGATGGGATGAGCAGTTCTTC.

This clonotype was seen only a few times. The gene calls are TRBV27 and TRBJ2-1, with TRBD2 matching over 7 bases. This CDR3 contains 17 residues. Trimming removed 0 bases from V and 4 bases from J; junction bases left unmatched: 9. Germline CDR1 and CDR2: MNHEY and SMNVEV (reference sequence). The CDR3 nucleotides are TGTGCCAGCAGTTTATCGGGTTTCAGCGGGATATACAATGAGCAGTTCTTC. It specifies CASSLSGFSGIYNEQFF.

This clonotype was seen only a few times. This chain links TRBV7-9 with TRBJ2-5; 7 bases match TRBD2. V trimming: 5 bases; J trimming: 5 bases; junction bases outside the gene matches: 11. Germline V lookup: CDR1 SEHNR, CDR2 FQNEAQ (reference sequence). The CDR3 totals 15 residues. The CDR3 here is CASSTHLTSVETQYF. CDR3 DNA sequence: TGTGCCAGCAGCACCCACCTTACTAGCGTGGAGACCCAGTACTTC. The full variable domain, in which reference TRBV7-9 and TRBJ2-5 provide the parts outside the CDR3, is DTGVSQNPRHKITKRGQNVTFRCDPISEHNRLYWYRQTLGQGPEFLTYFQNEAQLEKSRLLSDRFSAERPKGSFSTLEIQRTEQGDSAMYLCASSTHLTSVETQYFGPGTRLLVL.

With regard to this clonotype: A much bigger clone sits one base away, suggesting this may be a read error. This is likely a read error, given that the CDR3 carries no conserved phenylalanine or tryptophan at its end. The V gene is TRBV12-3 or TRBV12-4, the J gene TRBJ2-1; D is undetermined. The CDR3 extends over 13 amino acids. The V gene lost 0 bases and the J gene lost 6 bases, with 6 bases spanning the gap. The CDR3 DNA is TGTGCCAGCAGTTTAGCGGGGTCCAATGAGCAGTTCTTG. It translates to CASSLAGSNEQFL.

This clonotype was counted only a few times. The chain employs TRBV6-2 or TRBV6-3 and TRBJ2-3; D is possibly TRBD1 or TRBD2 (5 bases each). The V end was cut by 3 bases, the J end by 4 bases, with 8 bases between. Germline CDR1 MNHEY, CDR2 SVGEGT. This CDR3 has 13 residues. For the CDR3, the DNA is TGTGCCAGCAGTTATGGGGGTCCAGATACGCAGTATTTT. It is translated as CASSYGGPDTQYF.

The chain couples TRBV4-3 to TRBJ2-7; TRBD2 might be the D (6 bases). The V end lost 5 bases, the J end lost 0 bases, and 20 bases lay between the germline ends. Per the germline V gene, CDR1 is LGHNA and CDR2 is YSLEER. The CDR3 length is 17 residues. The CDR3 reads CASSGSLAGRISYEQYF. CDR3 DNA: TGCGCCAGCAGCGGATCTTTGGCCGGGAGAATCTCCTACGAGCAGTACTTC.

This clonotype was seen ten or more times. This chain links TRBV18 with TRBJ2-4, with a tentative D call TRBD2 (6 bases). This CDR3 region has 15 residues. Germline-derived CDR1 and CDR2 are KGHSH and LQKENI. V dropped 0 bases and J dropped 2 bases, with 8 bases sitting between them. CDR3 in amino acids: CASSPPGRSKNIQYF. DNA of the CDR3: TGTGCCAGCTCACCACCGGGGAGGTCCAAAAACATTCAGTACTTC. The whole variable domain, remainder taken from reference TRBV18 and TRBJ2-4, is NAGVMQNPRHLVRRRGQEARLRCSPMKGHSHVYWYRQLPEEGLKFMVYLQKENIIDESGMPKERFSAEFPKEGPSILRIQQVVRGDSAAYFCASSPPGRSKNIQYFGAGTRLSVL.

This clonotype was seen at least ten times. This chain links TRBV29-1 with TRBJ2-3; 10 bases fit TRBD1. This CDR3 region has 14 residues. Germline CDR1 SQVTM, CDR2 ANQGSEA. V lost 6 bases, J lost 8 bases, and 11 bases stayed unmatched. Here the CDR3 reads CSVDYRDRGSTQYF. In DNA, the CDR3 is TGCAGCGTCGACTACCGGGACAGGGGTTCTACGCAGTATTTT.

The sample holds many counts of this clonotype. The rearrangement joins TRBV25-1 to TRBJ2-2; D may be TRBD2 (5 bases). Germline assignment: CDR1 MGHDK and CDR2 SYGVNS. Trimming removed 1 base at V and 0 bases at J, with 9 bases between. The CDR3 has 16 residues. The CDR3 reads CASSEWAAANTGELFF. In nucleotides, the CDR3 is TGTGCCAGCAGTGAATGGGCAGCGGCGAACACCGGGGAGCTGTTTTTT.

This clonotype was picked up many times. The chain links TRBV29-1 to TRBJ2-3; no firm D call. This CDR3 has 15 amino acids. Germline CDR1 is SQVTM and CDR2 is ANQGSEA. The V and J ends lost 4 bases and 0 bases respectively, with 14 bases between them. The CDR3 is CSVVGTPISTDTQYF. The DNA for the CDR3 is TGCAGCGTTGTCGGAACACCGATTAGCACAGATACGCAGTATTTT.

This clonotype came up a few times. The chain links TRBV6-2 or TRBV6-3 to TRBJ2-5; possibly TRBD1 or TRBD2 for D (5 bases each). The CDR3 is made up of 14 amino acids. CDR1 and CDR2 (germline): MNHEY, SVGEGT. V gave up 8 bases and J gave up 0 bases, with 13 bases separating them. CDR3 region: CASLQGTHQETQYF. The CDR3 DNA follows: TGTGCCAGCCTACAAGGGACCCACCAAGAGACCCAGTACTTC.

The table lists this clonotype with many counts. This chain links TRBV7-8 with TRBJ1-1; TRBD1 might be the D (6 bases). This CDR3 comprises 16 residues. Per germline, CDR1 SGHVS and CDR2 FQNEAQ. Trimming left V 1 base short and J 6 bases short, with 18 bases between. This CDR3 is CASSLGLRGQNPEAFF. The CDR3 DNA is TGTGCCAGCAGCTTAGGGCTCCGGGGACAAAACCCTGAAGCTTTCTTT.

Ten or more counts support this clonotype. Written as DNA, the CDR3 is TGCAGCGCTACGGACAGAAGCTCCTACGAGCAGTACTTC. Amino acids: CSATDRSSYEQYF. The V and J genes are TRBV29-1 and TRBJ2-7; D perhaps matches TRBD1 (6 bases). CDR3 length: 13 residues. Germline V gives CDR1 SQVTM, CDR2 ANQGSEA. V lost 7 bases and J lost 0, with 13 bases in between.

This clonotype was seen many times. V usage is TRBV24-1 and J usage is TRBJ2-1; 11 bases line up with TRBD2. Trimming removed 4 bases from V and 9 bases from J; junction bases left unmatched: 7. The germline CDR1 and CDR2 sequences are KGHDR and SFDVKD. This CDR3 spans 15 amino acids. In nucleotides, the CDR3 is TGTGCCACCAGTGAGAATATAGCGGGAGGGATTGAGCAGTTCTTC. Its translation: CATSENIAGGIEQFF.

This clonotype occurred a few times. The chain combines TRBV20-1 with TRBJ2-3; 8 bases agree with TRBD1. Germline trimming cut 0 bases from V and 4 bases from J; bases unmatched to any gene: 6. CDR3 length equals 15 residues. Germline CDR1 DFQATT, CDR2 SNEGSKA (reference sequence). The CDR3 loop is CSARDSRTGPDTQYF. The DNA for the CDR3 is TGCAGTGCTAGAGATAGTAGGACAGGGCCAGATACGCAGTATTTT.

This clonotype was seen a few times. The V call is TRBV20-1, the J call TRBJ2-3; D possibly corresponds to TRBD2 (6 bases). Trimming pared 2 bases from V and 5 bases from J, leaving 20 bases between. This CDR3 has 16 amino acids. The V gene's germline CDR1 is DFQATT and CDR2 SNEGSKA (reference sequence). The CDR3 reads CSARYGDGEGGDTQYF. The CDR3 DNA reads as TGCAGTGCTAGATATGGTGACGGAGAGGGAGGAGATACGCAGTATTTT.

V and J are TRBV28 and TRBJ2-7; 12 bases are shared with TRBD2. V lost 9 bases and J lost 0; bases outside the gene matches: 6. This CDR3 has 15 amino acids. Germline V gene lookup returns CDR1 MDHEN and CDR2 SYDVKM. In nucleotides, the CDR3 is TGTGCCAGTCGGACTAGCGGGGTTAGCTCCTACGAGCAGTACTTC. This sequence encodes CASRTSGVSSYEQYF.

This clonotype was found a few times. V gene TRBV7-9 combines with J gene TRBJ2-1; 8 bases are a match to TRBD1. The J segment lost 2 bases and the V segment lost 5 bases, leaving 11 bases of the junction unmatched. This CDR3 has 17 residues. Per the germline V gene, CDR1 is SEHNR and CDR2 is FQNEAQ (reference sequence). CDR3 nucleotide sequence: TGTGCCAGCAGCCCTCCCCGGGACAGGAGCACCTACAATGAGCAGTTCTTC. Protein: CASSPPRDRSTYNEQFF.

J is TRBJ2-1 and V is TRBV4-1; TRBD2 matches at 8 bases. Trimming removed 4 bases from V and 2 bases from J; junction bases left unmatched: 7. Germline V CDR1 and CDR2: MGHRA, YSYEKL. The CDR3 contains 16 residues. CDR3 in amino acids: CASSPSGSFAYNEQFF. As DNA, the CDR3 is TGCGCCAGCAGCCCCAGCGGGAGTTTCGCCTACAATGAGCAGTTCTTC.

Regarding this clonotype: At one end the junction does not follow the germline gene, possibly because of a read error. This chain uses TRBV2 with TRBJ2-1; 15 nucleotides align to TRBD2. This CDR3 spans 15 amino acids. Germline CDR1 and CDR2: SNHLY and FYNNEI. This CDR3 is CTSSDGLAGGGEQFF. The CDR3 DNA reads TGTACCAGCAGTGATGGACTAGCGGGAGGGGGAGAGCAGTTCTTC.

This clonotype was detected a few times. The J gene is TRBJ2-7, the V gene TRBV12-3 or TRBV12-4, with 7 bases aligning to TRBD1. The CDR3 runs 14 residues. V shed 8 bases and J 4 bases; nucleotides not matched to a gene: 11. CDR3 in amino acids: CASGRAGGRYEQYF. The CDR3 DNA sequence: TGTGCCAGCGGTAGGGCAGGGGGACGGTACGAGCAGTACTTC.

This clonotype was found a few times. V usage is TRBV19 and J usage is TRBJ1-1; 8 nucleotides agree with TRBD1. The CDR3 is 15 residues long. Germline V gene lookup returns CDR1 LNHDA and CDR2 SQIVND (reference sequence). The ends lost 6 bases at V and 0 bases at J; junction bases unmatched: 6. In DNA, the CDR3 is TGTGCCAGTAGGGACAGGGCCGGAATGAACACTGAAGCTTTCTTT. Encoded protein: CASRDRAGMNTEAFF.

The V call is TRBV6-1, the J call TRBJ1-5; tentatively, D is TRBD1 (5 bases). The CDR3 runs 13 residues. From germline, CDR1 is MNHNS and CDR2 SASEGT. V shed 6 bases and J shed 2 bases, with 8 bases lying between them. Here the CDR3 DNA reads TGTGCCAGCAGAGGCAGGGGCAATCAGCCCCAGCATTTT. This sequence encodes CASRGRGNQPQHF.

This clonotype was detected a few times. The genes are TRBV20-1 and TRBJ2-7; a weak D match, TRBD2 (5 bases). CDR3 length: 14 amino acids. In germline, CDR1 is DFQATT, CDR2 SNEGSKA (reference sequence). Deletions cut 5 bases from V and 0 bases from J, with 14 bases between. The CDR3 sequence: CSAGELSPSYEQYF. The CDR3 DNA reads as TGCAGTGCTGGGGAGCTGAGCCCCTCCTACGAGCAGTACTTC.

This clonotype was seen just once. The chain employs TRBV20-1 and TRBJ2-7; D assignment may be TRBD1 or TRBD2 (6 bases each). The length of the CDR3 is 13 residues. Germline CDR1 and CDR2: DFQATT and SNEGSKA (reference sequence). Trimming left V 6 bases short and J 2 bases short, with 14 bases between. CDR3: CSAAGHDPYEQYF. CDR3 bases: TGCAGTGCCGCGGGACACGACCCCTACGAGCAGTACTTC.

This clonotype showed up just a few times. The CDR3 region is CSAREWGREFYNEQFF. CDR3 bases: TGCAGTGCTAGAGAATGGGGAAGGGAATTCTACAATGAGCAGTTCTTC. The chain is built from TRBV20-1 and TRBJ2-1; D not certain. V lost 0 bases, J lost 3 bases, and 15 bases lay in between. The CDR3 sequence is 16 residues long. Germline assignment: CDR1 DFQATT and CDR2 SNEGSKA (reference sequence).